A selection of T cell receptor beta chains follows, all from one sample in a study of blood T cell repertoires in COVID-19. Clones were read by immunoSEQ multiplex PCR, and TCRdb kept only the in-frame ones, dropping some. In the table there are tens of thousands of clones, 80% to 85% of which are singletons. The specimen sequenced was peripheral blood. The receptor set was obtained from a human donor in a cohort sampled during active COVID-19. Each CDR3 is given with its conserved first and last residue. The D gene is left open where the match is weak. Where a row states a size, it is once, few, many or the class of an expanded clone; other rows omit it.

abundance	d_gene	v_gene	j_gene	CDR3aa	CDR3nt
NA	TRBD2	TRBV9	TRBJ2-7	CASSTGLAGKLDEQYF	TGTGCCAGCAGCACAGGACTAGCGGGGAAACTGGACGAGCAGTACTTC
few	TRBD1	TRBV7-9	TRBJ1-1	CASSRDRQNTEAFF	TGTGCCAGCAGCCGGGACAGGCAAAACACTGAAGCTTTCTTT
NA	TRBD1	TRBV5-1	TRBJ1-6	CASSPRDRGDSPLHF	TGCGCCAGCAGCCCCCGGGACAGGGGAGATTCACCCCTCCACTTT
NA	TRBD1	TRBV6-5	TRBJ1-3	CASKQGSLSGNTIYF	TGTGCCAGCAAACAGGGGAGCCTCTCTGGAAACACCATATATTTT
NA	NA	TRBV4-1	TRBJ1-6	CASSQAQGVNSPLHF	TGCGCCAGCAGCCAAGCCCAGGGCGTTAATTCACCCCTCCACTTT
NA	TRBD2	TRBV5-6	TRBJ2-5	CASTSGVAGRETQYF	TGTGCCAGCACTAGCGGGGTCGCAGGGAGAGAGACCCAGTACTTC
NA	NA	TRBV23-1	TRBJ2-3	CASSQYRARGTDTQYF	TGCGCCAGCAGTCAGTACAGGGCCCGGGGCACAGATACGCAGTATTTT
NA	TRBD1	TRBV6-5	TRBJ2-2	CASSRTGGWAGELFF	TGTGCCAGCAGTCGGACAGGGGGCTGGGCCGGGGAGCTGTTTTTT
few	NA	TRBV9	TRBJ2-2	CASSATFGTGELFF	TGTGCCAGCAGCGCCACTTTTGGCACCGGGGAGCTGTTTTTT
NA	NA	TRBV5-4	TRBJ2-1	CASSTDSNEQFF	TGTGCCAGCAGCACTGACAGCAATGAGCAGTTCTTC
NA	TRBD1	TRBV19	TRBJ1-2	CASFWTGGGGNGYTF	TGTGCCAGCTTCTGGACAGGGGGCGGGGGTAATGGCTACACCTTC
NA	NA	TRBV4-1	TRBJ2-7	CASSQVKGAYEQYF	TGCGCCAGCAGCCAAGTAAAGGGGGCCTACGAGCAGTACTTC
NA	TRBD1	TRBV5-1	TRBJ1-4	CASSAGQGATEKLFF	TGCGCCAGCAGCGCCGGACAGGGGGCTACTGAAAAACTGTTTTTT
NA	NA	TRBV6-5	TRBJ2-7	CASISPREYEQYF	TGTGCCAGCATTAGTCCGCGTGAGTACGAGCAGTACTTC
NA	TRBD2	TRBV18	TRBJ2-7	CASSPGTSTYEQYF	TGTGCCAGCTCACCTGGGACTAGCACCTACGAGCAGTACTTC
few	NA	TRBV5-1	TRBJ2-7	CASSLSLAGGLEQYF	TGCGCCAGCAGCTTGAGTCTAGCAGGGGGGCTCGAGCAGTACTTC
NA	NA	TRBV5-1	TRBJ2-5	CASSLARGPLETQYF	TGCGCCAGCAGCTTGGCCAGGGGTCCGTTGGAGACCCAGTACTTC
NA	NA	TRBV4-2	TRBJ2-1	CASSSTGSLYNEQFF	TGTGCCAGCAGCTCAACCGGTTCCCTCTACAATGAGCAGTTCTTC
NA	NA	TRBV9	TRBJ1-5	CASSATISNQPQHF	TGTGCCAGCAGCGCGACTATCAGCAATCAGCCCCAGCATTTT
NA	NA	TRBV18	TRBJ2-6	CASSPPNSPSGANVLTF	TGTGCCAGCTCACCACCCAACAGTCCCTCTGGGGCCAACGTCCTGACTTTC
NA	TRBD1	TRBV30	TRBJ1-4	CACSRQGEKLFF	TGTGCCTGCTCCAGACAGGGGGAGAAACTGTTTTTT
NA	NA	TRBV16	TRBJ1-2	CASSSSPPGVNYGYTF	TGTGCCAGCAGTTCTTCCCCCCCGGGGGTCAACTATGGCTACACCTTC
NA	NA	TRBV19	TRBJ2-1	CASTRGGTPYNEQFF	TGTGCCAGTACCAGGGGTGGGACACCTTACAATGAGCAGTTCTTC
NA	TRBD2	TRBV7-9	TRBJ2-7	CASSGGSYEQYF	TGTGCCAGTAGCGGGGGGTCCTACGAGCAGTACTTC
NA	NA	TRBV7-9	TRBJ2-5	CASSSPQGREVQETQYF	TGTGCCAGCAGCTCCCCTCAGGGGAGGGAGGTCCAAGAGACCCAGTACTTC
NA	NA	TRBV6-5	TRBJ2-3	CASGRGMEDTQYF	TGTGCTTCCGGTCGAGGTATGGAAGATACGCAGTATTTT
NA	TRBD2	TRBV7-3	TRBJ2-7	CASSLAGPSYEQYF	TGTGCCAGCAGCCTAGCGGGCCCCTCCTACGAGCAGTACTTC
NA	NA	TRBV12-5	TRBJ2-5	CASGLSLVSTGQETQYF	TGTGCTAGTGGTTTGTCCCTCGTTTCCACGGGGCAAGAGACCCAGTACTTC
few	TRBD1	TRBV3-1/TRBV3-2	TRBJ2-7	CASSRGQGAYEQYF	TGTGCCAGCAGCCGCGGACAGGGAGCCTACGAGCAGTACTTC
NA	TRBD2	TRBV2	TRBJ2-7	CASSFGGGEQYF	TGTGCCAGCAGTTTCGGGGGGGGTGAGCAGTACTTC
NA	TRBD2	TRBV18	TRBJ2-7	CASSSSGTSGGEQYF	TGTGCCAGCTCATCCTCCGGGACTAGCGGGGGGGAGCAGTACTTC
NA	TRBD2	TRBV3-1/TRBV3-2	TRBJ2-1	CASSLGGGASYNEQFF	TGTGCCAGCAGCCTTGGCGGGGGGGCTAGCTACAATGAGCAGTTCTTC
NA	TRBD1	TRBV7-8	TRBJ2-7	CASSLPGQVYEQYF	TGTGCCAGCAGCTTACCCGGACAGGTCTACGAGCAGTACTTC
NA	TRBD1	TRBV5-5	TRBJ1-6	CASSPRGENSPLHF	TGTGCCAGCAGCCCCAGGGGGGAGAATTCACCCCTCCACTTT
once	NA	TRBV7-8	TRBJ1-1	CASSLARGTEAFF	TGTGCCAGCAGCTTAGCGCGAGGGACTGAAGCTTTCTTT
NA	NA	TRBV2	TRBJ2-7	CASSGTVYEQYF	TGTGCCAGCAGTGGGACAGTCTACGAGCAGTACTTC
NA	TRBD1	TRBV3-1/TRBV3-2	TRBJ2-5	CASSQDRGTGVQETQYF	TGTGCCAGCAGCCAAGATCGTGGGACAGGCGTCCAAGAGACCCAGTACTTC
NA	NA	TRBV27	TRBJ1-4	CASRRGRNEKLFF	TGTGCCAGCAGGCGAGGCCGCAATGAAAAACTGTTTTTT
few	NA	TRBV3-1/TRBV3-2	TRBJ1-2	CASSQGWGHNYGYTF	TGTGCCAGCAGCCAAGGCTGGGGGCACAACTATGGCTACACCTTC
NA	NA	TRBV6-1	TRBJ1-1	CASSVAGGNTEAFF	TGTGCCAGCAGTGTAGCGGGGGGGAACACTGAAGCTTTCTTT
NA	TRBD1	TRBV4-1	TRBJ1-2	CASSQETGDRGYTF	TGCGCCAGCAGCCAAGAGACAGGGGATCGGGGCTACACCTTC